This T cell receptor beta chain was found in a study of Ad26.COV2.S vaccination and SARS-CoV-2 variants. General study points: The authors reported substantial breadth in spike-specific CD8+ and CD4+ T cell responses after vaccination. Spike-specific TCR breadth was greater in vaccine than placebo recipients.

Sequenced by immunoSEQ multiplex PCR; TCRdb stores in-frame clones only, minus some. The repertoire consists of fewer than 500,000 clones, with about 91% occurring once and the leading ten covering approximately 2.5%. Turning to this clone: Its cognate antigen is unknown.

Treatment of the sample: about 20 received Ad26.COV2.S at low or high dose, single or two shots; about five received placebo; per-sample allocation not given. Sampling happened 63 days after the first vaccine or placebo injection. The study used a vaccine consisting of an Ad26 vector that expressed Wuhan-strain SARS-CoV-2 spike. The CDR3 loop spans 14 amino acids. The germline CDR1 and CDR2 sequences are SEHNR and FQNEAQ (reference sequence). The ends were cut back, 5 bases at V and 4 bases at J, with 15 bases in the middle. The gene calls are TRBV7-9 and TRBJ2-7; D is uncertain. Sequences were derived from peripheral blood, sampled in a trial of Ad26.COV2.S vaccine versus placebo. The receptor was derived from a person between 18 and 60 years old who received the Ad26.COV2.S COVID-19 vaccine or a placebo. In DNA form, the CDR3 reads TGTGCCAGCAGCCCGCCGGGCCAGGTATACGAGCAGTACGTC. Protein: CASSPPGQVYEQYV.